This T cell receptor beta chain comes out of a study of blood T cell repertoires in COVID-19. Study in general: Acute and convalescent COVID-19 specimens originated in the United States, Italy and Spain. T cells, B-cell-depleted T cells, or PBMCs provided the cDNA or gDNA that served as material.

There are a few counts of this clone. Per the original data handling: Amplification of reference gene primers was used by the study to estimate nucleated cell counts. Sequencing was performed with immunoSEQ multiplex PCR; in TCRdb, only in-frame clones are kept and a portion is missing. The V and J calls and the clone size are those of that table, but D and trimming were determined from the DNA. The data show roughly 480,000 clones, roughly 89% seen once. The CDR3 runs to 13 residues. Trimming stripped 6 bases from V and 3 bases from J, with 9 bases between. CDR1 is SNHLY and CDR2 is FYNNEI in the germline V gene.

The sample consisted of peripheral blood. V and J are TRBV2 and TRBJ1-5, with no clear D. The sequence was obtained from a man in his late teens or twenties with COVID-19, enrolled during active disease. The CDR3 sequence is CASREADNQPQHF. CDR3 in DNA: TGTGCCAGCAGAGAGGCAGACAATCAGCCCCAGCATTTT.